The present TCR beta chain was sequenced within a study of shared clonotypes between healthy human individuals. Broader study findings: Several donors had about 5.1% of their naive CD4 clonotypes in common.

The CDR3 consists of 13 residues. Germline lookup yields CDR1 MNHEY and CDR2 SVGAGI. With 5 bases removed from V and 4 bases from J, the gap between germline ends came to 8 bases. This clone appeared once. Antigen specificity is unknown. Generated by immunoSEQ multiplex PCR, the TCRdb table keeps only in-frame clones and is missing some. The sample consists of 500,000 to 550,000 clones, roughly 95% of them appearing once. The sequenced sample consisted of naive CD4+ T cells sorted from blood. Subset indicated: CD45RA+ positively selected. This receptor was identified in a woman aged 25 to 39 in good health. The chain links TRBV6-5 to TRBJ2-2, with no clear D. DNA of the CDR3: TGTGCCAGCAGTCCACAAAGCACCGGGGAGCTGTTTTTT. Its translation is CASSPQSTGELFF.